These 16 T cell receptor beta chains share one sample of origin, sequenced in a study of T cells in Graves' hyperthyroidism and ophthalmopathy (dated by TCRdb to 2018 to 2020). The method was multiplex PCR. Sequencing was carried out with an Illumina HiSeq 2000. The TCR beta CDR3 regions were amplified from RNA transcripts. The TCR CDR3 was subjected to a first round of RT-PCR using the HTBI primer set and the Qiagen OneStep RT-PCR kit. In TCRdb, the public reads were trimmed at Q25 with fastp and aligned with MiXCR, with productive beta chains retained. All rows with the same CDR3 protein become a single entry with the most common DNA and genes. The sample table contains roughly 520,000 distinct CDR3 sequences; only one count was recorded for roughly 25% of them. In total, the top ten clones hold around 11% of the sample. Sequenced material: blood. These receptors came from a woman aged 30 to 39 with Graves' ophthalmopathy.

This clonotype was counted only a few times. The chain links TRBV12-5 to TRBJ1-5; D unclear. Trimming removed 7 bases at V and 7 bases at J, with 14 bases between. Germline CDR1 is LGHNT and CDR2 is FRNRAP. The CDR3 totals 13 residues. The CDR3 loop reads CASELRDGQPQHF. Written as DNA, the CDR3 is TGTGCTAGTGAGTTAAGGGATGGACAGCCCCAGCATTTT.

The chain couples TRBV7-9 to TRBJ1-3; D gene uncertain. The CDR3 sequence is 11 residues long. Trimming stripped 5 bases from V and 8 bases from J, with 7 bases between. CDR1 and CDR2 from the germline V gene are SEHNR and FQNEAQ (reference sequence). DNA for the CDR3: TGTGCCAGCAGCCTTGCAGACACCATATATTTT. Translation gives CASSLADTIYF.

There are many counts of this clonotype. J is TRBJ2-7 and V is TRBV20-1; D gene ambiguous. The CDR3 is 13 residues long. Germline CDR1 and CDR2: DFQATT and SNEGSKA (reference sequence). Trimming removed 1 base from V and 4 bases from J, with 11 bases in between. The CDR3 coding sequence is TGCAGTGCTAGAGTGTGGGGTGAATACGAGCAGTACTTC. Encoded protein: CSARVWGEYEQYF.

This rearrangement joins TRBV29-1 to TRBJ1-1; D uncertain. The V end was cut by 7 bases, the J end by 0 bases, with 6 bases between. This CDR3 is built from 11 residues. The germline gives CDR1 SQVTM, CDR2 ANQGSEA. This CDR3 is CSAALNTEAFF. CDR3 coding DNA: TGCAGCGCCGCATTGAACACTGAAGCTTTCTTT.

This clonotype came up many times. The J gene is TRBJ1-2, the V gene TRBV11-2, with TRBD1 matching 9 bases. Per the germline V gene, CDR1 is SGHAT and CDR2 is FQNNGV. J lost 6 bases, V lost 5 bases, and 13 bases had no gene match. The CDR3 consists of 16 residues. The CDR3 sequence is CASSQPLTGGRHGYTF. The CDR3 DNA is TGTGCCAGCAGCCAACCCTTGACAGGGGGGCGTCATGGCTACACCTTC.

This clonotype turned up a few times. This may be a read error, as it is one base from a much larger clone. This chain joins TRBV11-3 and TRBJ2-5; tentative D call: TRBD2 (5 bases). Germline V gives CDR1 SGHNT, CDR2 YENEEA. The CDR3 totals 13 residues. CDR3 DNA sequence: TGTGCCAGCAGCTTAGAGCACGGGGAGACCAAGTACTTC. Its protein is CASSLEHGETKYF. The full variable domain, in which reference TRBV11-3 and TRBJ2-5 provide the parts outside the CDR3, is EAGVVQSPRYKIIEKKQPVAFWCNPISGHNTLYWYLQNLGQGPELLIRYENEEAVDDSQLPKDRFSAERLKGVDSTLKIQPAELGDSAVYLCASSLEHGETKYFGPGTRLLVL.

This clonotype was detected ten times or more. The rearrangement joins TRBV27 to TRBJ1-1; the D is unclear. The V and J ends lost 2 bases and 1 base respectively, with 11 bases between them. Germline loops: CDR1 MNHEY, CDR2 SMNVEV (reference sequence). This CDR3 region has 15 residues. The CDR3, as DNA: TGTGCCAGCAGTTTAGGGGTTCCCTCGAACACTGAAGCTTTCTTT. Translation: CASSLGVPSNTEAFF.

This clonotype was seen only a few times. This rearrangement joins TRBV12-3 or TRBV12-4 to TRBJ2-3, with D possibly TRBD1 on 6 matching bases. V lost 4 bases to trimming and J lost 3 bases, with 8 bases between them. The CDR3 loop spans 13 amino acids. CDR3 in amino acids: CASSSRGTDTQYF. CDR3 DNA sequence: TGTGCCAGCAGTTCGAGGGGGACAGATACGCAGTATTTT.

This clonotype occurred many times. The chain links TRBV5-1 to TRBJ1-1, with a tentative D call TRBD1 (5 bases). V gave up 1 base and J gave up 6 bases, with 7 bases separating them. This CDR3 has 12 amino acids. Germline V gives CDR1 SGHRS, CDR2 YFSETQ. The CDR3 sequence is CASSLLGAEAFF. CDR3 nucleotides: TGCGCCAGCAGCTTGTTGGGGGCTGAAGCTTTCTTT.

This clonotype came up many times. V is TRBV4-1 and J is TRBJ2-7; perhaps TRBD1 as D (5 bases). The V end lost 3 bases, the J end lost 2 bases, and 11 bases lay between the germline ends. This CDR3 contains 14 residues. Germline assignment: CDR1 MGHRA and CDR2 YSYEKL. The CDR3 region is CASSHEDKPYEQYF. DNA of the CDR3: TGCGCCAGCAGCCATGAGGACAAGCCCTACGAGCAGTACTTC.

This clonotype was detected ten times or more. This sequence joins TRBV6-2 or TRBV6-3 and TRBJ2-7, with 8 bases matching TRBD2. V trimming: 5 bases; J trimming: 7 bases; junction bases outside the gene matches: 13. The CDR3 consists of 15 residues. The germline V gene encodes CDR1 MNHEY and CDR2 SVGEGT. The CDR3 region is CASSKGLGGIEEQYF. In DNA form, the CDR3 reads TGTGCCAGCAGTAAGGGACTAGGGGGGATCGAAGAGCAGTACTTC.

This clonotype was detected many times. V is TRBV6-2 or TRBV6-3 and J is TRBJ1-2; D gene unclear. The CDR3 is 15 residues long. V was shortened by 0 bases and J by 8 bases, with 16 bases between the two germline ends. CDR1 is MNHEY, CDR2 SVGEGT, per germline. CDR3 coding DNA: TGTGCCAGCAGTTACTCGATGACGAGATATCGGGGCTACACCTTC. This gives the protein CASSYSMTRYRGYTF.

The sample holds a few counts of this clonotype. CDR3 region: CATGTGKIEAFF. DNA for the CDR3: TGTGCCACCGGGACAGGGAAAATTGAAGCTTTCTTT. This rearrangement joins TRBV10-3 to TRBJ1-1; 9 bases align to TRBD1. The germline CDR1 and CDR2 sequences are ENHRY and SYGVKD. This CDR3 contains 12 residues. The junction had 7 bases not matched to a gene; V was cut back by 10 bases and J by 7 bases.

This clonotype was detected a few times. V is TRBV11-2 and J is TRBJ1-2, with D possibly TRBD1 on 6 matching bases. Germline V gene lookup returns CDR1 SGHAT and CDR2 FQNNGV. V dropped 5 bases and J dropped 7 bases, with 20 bases sitting between them. The CDR3 runs 15 residues. Here the CDR3 reads CASSPLVGGPIGYTF. The DNA for the CDR3 is TGTGCCAGCAGCCCCCTCGTGGGGGGCCCCATTGGCTACACCTTC.

The J gene is TRBJ1-1, the V gene TRBV11-2; D is unclear. V shed 6 bases and J shed 1 base, with 9 bases lying between them. CDR3 length equals 13 residues. The germline V gene encodes CDR1 SGHAT and CDR2 FQNNGV. DNA of the CDR3: TGTGCCAGCAGGCAAAACCCGAACACTGAAGCTTTCTTT. It yields the protein CASRQNPNTEAFF.

The chain recombines TRBV11-2 with TRBJ1-3; D is uncertain. The V gene's germline CDR1 is SGHAT and CDR2 FQNNGV. CDR3 length: 13 residues. Trimming left V 0 bases short and J 9 bases short, with 9 bases between. The CDR3 nucleotides are TGTGCCAGCAGCTTAGATTCGGGCACCACCATATATTTT. Amino acids: CASSLDSGTTIYF.